The clone carrying this T cell receptor (beta chain) has only a few counts. Its antigen is unidentified. These data belong to a study of T cell repertoires in cytomegalovirus infection. Study in general: Use of recently identified HLA-C-restricted and well-studied HLA-B-restricted CMV epitopes was part of the study. It was the public TCR beta signatures that indicated both CMV infection and matching HLA type.

TCRdb passed the reads through MiXCR, listing each CDR3 protein once. The sample lists hundreds of thousands of distinct CDR3 sequences; around 30% were seen once. Between the trimmed V and J ends, which lost 9 bases and 0 bases, there was a span of 12 bases. CDR1 LNHDA and CDR2 SQIVND come from the germline V gene (reference sequence). This CDR3 is built from 14 residues. Study conclusions and caveats: There were carriers of CMV plus the relevant HLA, and cumulative public TCR beta family frequency identified them. HLA-C-restricted CMV clonotypes gave the most frequent clonotype in two of eight donors.

Material: cultured CD8+ T cells from PBMCs, obtained from culture after CMV antigen stimulation. This TCR came from a human donor in good health (CMV status not recorded). Some clones in this sample may be carry-over from other donors' samples. The rearrangement links TRBV19 to TRBJ1-5; no firm D call. CDR3 DNA: TGTGCCAGCGCGACGGGCTATAGCAATCAGCCCCAGCATTTT. It encodes CASATGYSNQPQHF. The whole variable domain, filled in from reference TRBV19 and TRBJ1-5, reads DGGITQSPKYLFRKEGQNVTLSCEQNLNHDAMYWYRQDPGQGLRLIYYSQIVNDFQKGDIAEGYSVSREKKESFPLTVTSAQKNPTAFYLCASATGYSNQPQHFGDGTRLSIL.